A single T cell receptor beta chain is shown here with its context. No antigen is known for it. V was pared by 4 bases and J by 4 bases, with 9 bases between. From germline, CDR1 is SGHDT and CDR2 YYEEEE. The CDR3 is 14 amino acids. The repertoire was sequenced with immunoSEQ multiplex PCR; TCRdb's copy has only in-frame clones and lacks some. The data show 30,000 or so clones, about 81% seen once. The sample comes from a study of T cell repertoires in ileal Crohn's disease. Across the whole study: Operated complications were stricturing disease (roughly 60%) and penetrating disease (about 39%).

General study results and limits: High-frequency clones were more common in sorted CD8 than CD4 cells. Active smokers at surgery had more clonal expansions than non-smokers.

V and J are TRBV5-6 and TRBJ1-6, with a weak D call TRBD1 (5 bases). The sequenced sample consisted of ileal tissue. The sequence was collected from an adult with Crohn's disease. CDR3 region: CASSRRTYNSPLHF. CDR3 in DNA: TGTGCCAGCAGCAGACGGACATATAATTCACCCCTCCACTTT.